This entry concerns a single T cell receptor beta chain. This sample was taken from a study of early T cells in non-severe SARS-CoV-2 infection. Across the study: Chains from this unsorted whole-blood bulk RNA could not be paired.

From the 5' RACE reads, TCRdb called clonotypes with MiXCR, one entry per CDR3 protein. The sample comprises some 80,000 distinct CDR3 sequences, over 9.5% of which are singletons, and around 8% rests with the top ten. This CDR3 has 16 amino acids. With 7 bases removed from V and 3 bases from J, the gap between germline ends came to 21 bases. CDR1 MDHEN and CDR2 SYDVKM come from the germline V gene. The receptor was isolated from an adult who was a healthcare worker with PCR-confirmed SARS-CoV-2 infection or an uninfected control (not recorded which). The genes are TRBV28 and TRBJ2-5; D possibly uses TRBD1 or TRBD2 (5 bases each). Source: whole blood, taken at baseline. The CDR3 region is CASTPEGTDEEETQYF. CDR3 nucleotide sequence: TGTGCCAGCACCCCAGAGGGGACGGACGAAGAAGAGACCCAGTACTTC.